This passage covers 28 T cell receptor beta chains from one sample sequenced in a study of blood T cell repertoires in COVID-19. Profiled with immunoSEQ multiplex PCR; TCRdb holds only in-frame clones, not every one. There are about 52,000 clones in the sample; approximately 85% occur only once, and under 30% lies in the top ten. Sequenced input: peripheral blood. The receptors originated from a woman of 80 years or more with acute or convalescent COVID-19.

The V call is TRBV6-9, the J call TRBJ2-1; D gene ambiguous. Germline V lookup: CDR1 MNHGY, CDR2 SVAAGI. The CDR3 totals 12 residues. Trimming pared 3 bases from V and 4 bases from J, leaving 4 bases between. CDR3 sequence (DNA): TGTGCCAGCAGTTACGAGTACAATGAGCAGTTCTTC. Translated: CASSYEYNEQFF.

This chain joins TRBV10-3 and TRBJ2-5; TRBD1 matches at 7 bases. The trim removed 4 bases at V and 5 bases at J, leaving 4 bases unmatched. The V gene's germline CDR1 is ENHRY and CDR2 SYGVKD. The CDR3 is made up of 13 amino acids. CDR3 sequence: CAISATGKETQYF. CDR3 nucleotides: TGTGCCATCAGTGCGACAGGGAAGGAGACCCAGTACTTC.

This rearrangement joins TRBV3-1 (or the pseudogene TRBV3-2) to TRBJ1-5; no clear D gene. The CDR3 loop spans 14 amino acids. CDR1 and CDR2 from the germline V gene are LGHDT and YNNKEL (reference sequence). Between the trimmed V and J ends, which lost 3 bases and 4 bases, there was a span of 10 bases. The CDR3 sequence: CASSQSGGNQPQHF. CDR3 nucleotide sequence: TGTGCCAGCAGCCAGTCCGGCGGGAATCAGCCCCAGCATTTT.

This clone has more than one count but fewer than ten. The V call is TRBV29-1, the J call TRBJ2-3, with TRBD2 matching 13 bases. This CDR3 spans 20 amino acids. CDR1 is SQVTM and CDR2 is ANQGSEA in the germline V gene. Germline trimming cut 4 bases from V and 0 bases from J; bases unmatched to any gene: 16. The CDR3 spells CSVVYLLGTSGETSTDTQYF. CDR3 DNA: TGCAGCGTTGTGTACTTGCTGGGGACTAGCGGGGAGACTAGCACAGATACGCAGTATTTT.

The table lists this clone with a count of one. This rearrangement joins TRBV2 to TRBJ2-4; perhaps TRBD2 as D (6 bases). CDR1 and CDR2 (germline): SNHLY, FYNNEI. The CDR3 is 15 residues long. V lost 8 bases and J lost 2, with 16 bases in between. The CDR3 nucleotides are TGTGCCAGCCGGACGGGAGTTGGGTCCAAAAACATTCAGTACTTC. This gives the protein CASRTGVGSKNIQYF.

This chain connects TRBV23-1 to TRBJ2-7; D call uncertain. TRBV23-1 is marked as an open reading frame, function uncertain. V lost 6 bases and J lost 7, with 16 bases in between. The CDR3 extends over 13 amino acids. CDR3 nucleotide sequence: TGCGCCAGCAGACAGCCAGATCCAATTGAGCAGTACGTC. Amino acids: CASRQPDPIEQYV.

The chain recombines TRBV18 with TRBJ1-4; a weak D match, TRBD1 (6 bases). Deletions cut 5 bases from V and 5 bases from J, with 18 bases between. In germline, CDR1 is KGHSH, CDR2 LQKENI. This CDR3 comprises 16 residues. The CDR3 loop reads CASSMQPGQGNEKLFF. In nucleotides, the CDR3 is TGTGCCAGCTCAATGCAACCGGGTCAGGGGAATGAAAAACTGTTTTTT.

V and J are TRBV11-3 and TRBJ2-7, with TRBD1 identical over 9 bases. The CDR3 is made up of 14 amino acids. V was clipped by 0 bases and J by 4 bases; unmatched bases: 1. CDR1 is SGHNT, CDR2 YENEEA, per germline. The CDR3 nucleotides are TGTGCCAGCAGCTTAGAGGGACAGGGTTACGAGCAGTACTTC. Protein sequence: CASSLEGQGYEQYF.

The gene calls are TRBV18 and TRBJ1-3; 9 bases are a match to TRBD1. The CDR3 is made up of 17 amino acids. Germline V gene sequence: CDR1 KGHSH, CDR2 LQKENI. With V trimmed by 0 bases and J by 0 bases, 3 bases remained unmatched. Written as DNA, the CDR3 is TGTGCCAGCTCACCACCGGGACAGGGAATCTCTGGAAACACCATATATTTT. Amino acid sequence: CASSPPGQGISGNTIYF.

The genes are TRBV24-1 and TRBJ2-1, with TRBD2 identical over 11 bases. V dropped 9 bases and J dropped 1; count of bases not matched to a gene: 7. CDR1 and CDR2 (germline): KGHDR, SFDVKD. The CDR3 is 16 residues long. The CDR3 reads CATQGTSGFSYNEQFF. CDR3 nucleotide sequence: TGTGCCACCCAGGGGACTAGCGGTTTTTCCTACAATGAGCAGTTCTTC.

The chain couples TRBV7-2 to TRBJ1-1; D gene unclear. CDR3 length: 15 amino acids. The germline gives CDR1 SGHTA, CDR2 FQGNSA. With 1 base removed from V and 0 bases from J, the gap between germline ends came to 9 bases. CDR3 DNA sequence: TGTGCCAGCAGCTTAGATCACGGAGTGAACACTGAAGCTTTCTTT. Translating gives CASSLDHGVNTEAFF.

This clone appeared once. The J gene is TRBJ2-2, the V gene TRBV3-1 (or the pseudogene TRBV3-2), with D possibly TRBD2 on 6 matching bases. Germline CDR1 reads LGHDT; CDR2 reads YNNKEL (reference sequence). V was trimmed by 0 bases and J by 4 bases, leaving 24 bases between them. The CDR3 has 20 residues. CDR3 sequence reads: CASSQDLSPPGSGPTGELFF. Written as DNA, the CDR3 is TGTGCCAGCAGCCAAGACCTAAGCCCCCCCGGTAGCGGTCCCACCGGGGAGCTGTTTTTT.

This clone came up a few times. The chain couples TRBV4-2 to TRBJ2-1; 11 positions agree with TRBD2. Germline CDR1 is LGHNA and CDR2 is YNFKEQ. V gave up 3 bases and J gave up 7 bases; unmatched junction bases: 8. This CDR3 comprises 16 residues. The CDR3 DNA follows: TGTGCCAGCAGCCAGCTAGCGGGGGGCTCTCCGAATGAGCAGTTCTTC. Residues: CASSQLAGGSPNEQFF.

The V call is TRBV6-2 or TRBV6-3, the J call TRBJ2-1; TRBD1 agrees at 10 bases. The length of the CDR3 is 15 residues. The germline V gene has CDR1 MNHEY and CDR2 SVGEGT. J was trimmed by 6 bases and V by 5 bases; bases with no gene match: 7. The CDR3 protein is CASSPGQGVFNEQFF. In nucleotides, the CDR3 is TGTGCCAGCAGTCCCGGACAGGGGGTTTTCAATGAGCAGTTCTTC.

V usage is TRBV19 and J usage is TRBJ2-1; the D gene is possibly TRBD2 (5 bases). Trimming cost V 0 bases and J 3 bases, with 18 bases left between them. Germline V gene lookup returns CDR1 LNHDA and CDR2 SQIVND (reference sequence). The CDR3 loop spans 18 amino acids. DNA for the CDR3: TGTGCCAGTAGTATAGACGGACTTCGCGGCCCACTCTACAATGAGCAGTTCTTC. The encoded protein is CASSIDGLRGPLYNEQFF.

This chain connects TRBV11-1 to TRBJ2-3; D perhaps matches TRBD2 (6 bases). Germline assignment: CDR1 SGHAT and CDR2 FQDESV (reference sequence). V shed 0 bases and J shed 3 bases, with 13 bases lying between them. The CDR3 length is 16 residues. CDR3 DNA: TGTGCCAGCAGCTTAGCTTCGGCAGGGAGGACAGATACGCAGTATTTT. Translated: CASSLASAGRTDTQYF. The full variable domain, rest sourced from reference TRBV11-1 and TRBJ2-3, is EAEVAQSPRYKITEKSQAVAFWCDPISGHATLYWYRQILGQGPELLVQFQDESVVDDSQLPKDRFSAERLKGVDSTLKIQPAELGDSAMYLCASSLASAGRTDTQYFGPGTRLTVL.

The chain combines TRBV6-6 with TRBJ2-7; 9 bases line up with TRBD1. V dropped 7 bases and J dropped 4; count of bases not matched to a gene: 11. The CDR3 totals 15 residues. Germline CDR1 reads MNHNY; CDR2 reads SVGAGI (reference sequence). The CDR3 coding sequence is TGTGCCAGCACCGGACAGGGGAAAAGTGCGTACGAGCAGTACTTC. Amino acid sequence: CASTGQGKSAYEQYF.

This chain joins TRBV12-3 or TRBV12-4 and TRBJ2-1; D uncertain. Trimming shortened V by 5 bases and J by 7 bases, and 9 bases separated the two germline ends. There are 12 residues in the CDR3. For the CDR3, the DNA is TGTGCCAGCAGTGGAGAAAAGAATGAGCAGTTCTTC. Encoded protein: CASSGEKNEQFF.

J is TRBJ2-1 and V is TRBV4-1; D unresolved. This CDR3 spans 15 amino acids. Deletions cut 1 base from V and 3 bases from J, with 10 bases between. In germline, CDR1 is MGHRA, CDR2 YSYEKL. In nucleotides, the CDR3 is TGCGCCAGCAGCCAAGCCAGGAACCACTACAATGAGCAGTTCTTC. This codes for CASSQARNHYNEQFF.

This clone occurred many times. The rearrangement uses TRBV30 and TRBJ1-1; D not certain. CDR3 length: 11 amino acids. The V end lost 4 bases, the J end lost 2 bases, and 5 bases lay between the germline ends. Germline CDR1 is GTSNPN and CDR2 is SVGIG (reference sequence). The CDR3 nucleotides read TGTGCCTGGACTATCAACACTGAAGCTTTCTTT. Translated: CAWTINTEAFF.

This clone appeared a few times. This chain links TRBV6-1 with TRBJ1-1; 10 positions match TRBD1. In germline, CDR1 is MNHNS, CDR2 SASEGT. Trimming took 0 bases from V and 2 from J; bases not matched to a gene: 6. The CDR3 is 17 residues long. The CDR3 nucleotides are TGTGCCAGCAGTGAAGCGTCGACAGGGGGCGGAAACACTGAAGCTTTCTTT. Translating gives CASSEASTGGGNTEAFF.

In this sample, this clone turned up once. The CDR3 loop is CASSKNRGRQETQYF. CDR3 sequence (DNA): TGTGCCAGTAGTAAAAACAGGGGACGCCAAGAGACCCAGTACTTC. The rearrangement uses TRBV19 and TRBJ2-5; 7 nucleotides align to TRBD1. Germline values: CDR1 LNHDA, CDR2 SQIVND (reference sequence). The CDR3 length is 15 residues. J lost 1 base, V lost 4 bases, and 6 bases had no gene match.

The rearrangement joins TRBV5-1 to TRBJ2-5, with 8 bases lining up with TRBD2. CDR1 and CDR2 (germline): SGHRS, YFSETQ. The CDR3 has 14 amino acids. Trimming cost V 4 bases and J 2 bases; bases outside gene matches: 4. CDR3 in DNA: TGCGCCAGCAGCCCAGCGGGGGTACAAGAGACCCAGTACTTC. It specifies CASSPAGVQETQYF.

The V call is TRBV10-3, the J call TRBJ2-6; possible D gene TRBD2, 7 bases. Trimming stripped 3 bases from V and 2 bases from J, with 17 bases between. CDR3 length: 18 residues. The V gene's germline CDR1 is ENHRY and CDR2 SYGVKD. The CDR3 loop reads CAISDPSRGGAGANVLTF. The DNA for the CDR3 is TGTGCCATCAGTGACCCCTCAAGGGGGGGGGCTGGGGCCAACGTCCTGACTTTC.

This chain uses TRBV2 with TRBJ1-1; D unresolved. V dropped 4 bases and J dropped 4 bases, with 16 bases sitting between them. Germline V CDR1 and CDR2: SNHLY, FYNNEI. The CDR3 runs 15 residues. The CDR3 coding sequence is TGTGCCAGCAGTGGGAGACTAGGAAGGGCCACTGAAGCTTTCTTT. It is translated as CASSGRLGRATEAFF.

V is TRBV11-1 and J is TRBJ2-5, with 7 bases that match TRBD2. The germline V gene encodes CDR1 SGHAT and CDR2 FQDESV (reference sequence). The CDR3 is 14 amino acids. V was pared by 0 bases and J by 5 bases, with 3 bases of the junction left unmatched. In DNA, the CDR3 is TGTGCCAGCAGCTTAGCGCGGGGGAGCGAGACCCAGTACTTC. This encodes CASSLARGSETQYF.

This rearrangement joins TRBV15 to TRBJ1-5, with 9 nucleotides matching TRBD1. With V trimmed by 1 base and J by 3 bases, 4 bases remained unmatched. Germline V gene sequence: CDR1 LNHNV, CDR2 YYDKDF (reference sequence). This CDR3 region has 16 residues. CDR3 residues: CATSRARDRVNQPQHF. CDR3 coding DNA: TGTGCCACCAGCAGAGCCCGGGACAGGGTCAATCAGCCCCAGCATTTT.

This clone has just a few counts. The rearrangement joins TRBV5-1 to TRBJ1-2, with a tentative D call TRBD1 (5 bases). CDR3 length: 14 amino acids. Germline V lookup: CDR1 SGHRS, CDR2 YFSETQ. Trimming left V 7 bases short and J 8 bases short, with 21 bases between. CDR3: CASHEGGAIVGYTF. CDR3 sequence (DNA): TGCGCCAGCCACGAAGGCGGGGCCATAGTAGGCTACACCTTC. The full variable domain, in which reference TRBV5-1 and TRBJ1-2 provide the parts outside the CDR3, is KAGVTQTPRYLIKTRGQQVTLSCSPISGHRSVSWYQQTPGQGLQFLFEYFSETQRNKGNFPGRFSGRQFSNSRSEMNVSTLELGDSALYLCASHEGGAIVGYTFGSGTRLTVV.